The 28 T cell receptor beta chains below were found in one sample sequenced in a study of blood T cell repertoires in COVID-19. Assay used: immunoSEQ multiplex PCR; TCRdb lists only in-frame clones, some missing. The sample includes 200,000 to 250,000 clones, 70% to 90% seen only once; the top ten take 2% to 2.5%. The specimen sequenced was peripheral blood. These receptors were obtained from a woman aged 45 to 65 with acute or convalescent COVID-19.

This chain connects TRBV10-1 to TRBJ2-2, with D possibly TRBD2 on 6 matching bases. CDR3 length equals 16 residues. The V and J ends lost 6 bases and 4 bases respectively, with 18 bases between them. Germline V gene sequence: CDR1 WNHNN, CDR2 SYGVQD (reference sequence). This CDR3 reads CASSQRAGSSTGELFF. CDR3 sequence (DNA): TGCGCCAGCAGCCAAAGGGCGGGATCGAGCACCGGGGAGCTGTTTTTT.

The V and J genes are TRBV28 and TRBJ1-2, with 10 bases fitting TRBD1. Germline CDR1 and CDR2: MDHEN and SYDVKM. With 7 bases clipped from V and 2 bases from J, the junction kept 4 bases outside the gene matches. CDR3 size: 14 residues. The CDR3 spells CASKPGQGNYGYTF. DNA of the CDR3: TGTGCCAGCAAACCGGGACAGGGGAACTATGGCTACACCTTC.

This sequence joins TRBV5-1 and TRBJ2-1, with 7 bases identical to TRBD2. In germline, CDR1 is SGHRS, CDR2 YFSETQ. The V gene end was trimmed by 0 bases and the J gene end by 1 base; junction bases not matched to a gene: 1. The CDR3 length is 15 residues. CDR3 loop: CASSLASGSYNEQFF. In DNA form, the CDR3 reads TGCGCCAGCAGCTTGGCTAGCGGTTCCTACAATGAGCAGTTCTTC.

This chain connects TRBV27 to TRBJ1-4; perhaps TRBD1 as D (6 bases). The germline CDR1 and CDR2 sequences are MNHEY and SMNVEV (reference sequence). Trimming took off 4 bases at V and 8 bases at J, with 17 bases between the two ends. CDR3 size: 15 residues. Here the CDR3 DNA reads TGTGCCAGCAGTTCCAAATGGGACACGCGGGAAAAACTGTTTTTT. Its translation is CASSSKWDTREKLFF.

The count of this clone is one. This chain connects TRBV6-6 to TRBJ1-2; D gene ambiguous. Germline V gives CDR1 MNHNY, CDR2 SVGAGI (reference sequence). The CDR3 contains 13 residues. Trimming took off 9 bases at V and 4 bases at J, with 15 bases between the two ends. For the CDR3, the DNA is TGTGCCAGTGCCGTAGGAGAAGGCTATGGCTACACCTTC. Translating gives CASAVGEGYGYTF.

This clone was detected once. The CDR3 coding sequence is TGTGCCAGCTCGTGGGGCCCTGGGGCCAACGTCCTGACTTTC. Protein product: CASSWGPGANVLTF. This chain uses TRBV9 with TRBJ2-6, with D perhaps matching TRBD1 (5 bases). Looked up from germline, CDR1 is SGDLS and CDR2 is YYNGEE. Trimming left V 7 bases short and J 2 bases short, with 10 bases between. The CDR3 covers 14 residues.

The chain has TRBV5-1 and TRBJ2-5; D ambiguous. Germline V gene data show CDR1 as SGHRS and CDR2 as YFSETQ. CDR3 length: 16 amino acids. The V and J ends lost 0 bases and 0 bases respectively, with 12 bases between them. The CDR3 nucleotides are TGCGCCAGCAGCTTGGTGCCGGCAGGTGACCAAGAGACCCAGTACTTC. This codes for CASSLVPAGDQETQYF.

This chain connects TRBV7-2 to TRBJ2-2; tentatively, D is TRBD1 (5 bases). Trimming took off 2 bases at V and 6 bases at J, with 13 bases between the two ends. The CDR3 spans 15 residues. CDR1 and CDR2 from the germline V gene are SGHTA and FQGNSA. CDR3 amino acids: CASSLYGAGSGELFF. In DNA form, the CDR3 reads TGTGCCAGCAGCTTATATGGGGCAGGGTCCGGGGAGCTGTTTTTT.

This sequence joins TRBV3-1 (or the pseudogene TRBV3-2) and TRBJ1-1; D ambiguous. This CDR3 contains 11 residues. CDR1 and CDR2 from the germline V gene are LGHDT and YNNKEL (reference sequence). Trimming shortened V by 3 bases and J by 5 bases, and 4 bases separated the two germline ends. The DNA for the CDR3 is TGTGCCAGCAGCCAGGCAACTGAAGCTTTCTTT. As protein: CASSQATEAFF.

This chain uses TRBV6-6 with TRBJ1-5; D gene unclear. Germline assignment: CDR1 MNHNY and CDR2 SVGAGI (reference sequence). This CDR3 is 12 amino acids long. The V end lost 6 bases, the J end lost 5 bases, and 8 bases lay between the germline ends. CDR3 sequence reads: CASRGRDQPQHF. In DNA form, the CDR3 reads TGTGCCAGCAGGGGTCGGGATCAGCCCCAGCATTTT.

The CDR3 loop reads CATSDLQLRQEPAAYF. CDR3 nucleotides: TGTGCCACCAGTGATTTACAACTACGACAGGAACCGGCGGCGTACTTC. The chain couples TRBV24-1 to TRBJ2-7, with a possible D match to TRBD1 (6 bases). The V and J ends lost 1 base and 12 bases respectively, with 24 bases between them. CDR1 KGHDR and CDR2 SFDVKD come from the germline V gene. The CDR3 contains 16 residues.

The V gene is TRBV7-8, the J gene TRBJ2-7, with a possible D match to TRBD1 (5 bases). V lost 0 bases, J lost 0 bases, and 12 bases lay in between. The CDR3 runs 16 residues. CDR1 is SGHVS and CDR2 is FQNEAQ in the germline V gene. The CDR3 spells CASSLAPRGSSYEQYF. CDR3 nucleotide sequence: TGTGCCAGCAGCTTAGCGCCAAGGGGCAGCTCCTACGAGCAGTACTTC.

CDR3: CASSLAGSFEAFF. The CDR3 bases are TGCGCCAGCAGCTTGGCAGGGTCGTTTGAAGCTTTCTTT. V usage is TRBV5-1 and J usage is TRBJ1-1; D might be TRBD1 (5 bases). Per germline, CDR1 SGHRS and CDR2 YFSETQ. Trimming left V 0 bases short and J 7 bases short, with 10 bases between. The CDR3 length is 13 residues.

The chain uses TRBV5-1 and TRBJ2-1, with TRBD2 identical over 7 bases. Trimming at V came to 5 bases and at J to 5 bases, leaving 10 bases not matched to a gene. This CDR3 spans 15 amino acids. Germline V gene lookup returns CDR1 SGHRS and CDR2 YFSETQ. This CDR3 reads CASRLRTRSHNEQFF. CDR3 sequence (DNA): TGCGCCAGCAGATTACGGACTAGGTCGCACAATGAGCAGTTCTTC.

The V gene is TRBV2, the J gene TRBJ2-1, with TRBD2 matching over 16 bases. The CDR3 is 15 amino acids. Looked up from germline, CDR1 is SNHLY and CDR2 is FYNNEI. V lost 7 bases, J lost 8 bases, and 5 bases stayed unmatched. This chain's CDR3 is CASTEGLAGGDEQFF. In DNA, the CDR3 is TGTGCCAGCACCGAGGGACTAGCGGGAGGGGATGAGCAGTTCTTC.

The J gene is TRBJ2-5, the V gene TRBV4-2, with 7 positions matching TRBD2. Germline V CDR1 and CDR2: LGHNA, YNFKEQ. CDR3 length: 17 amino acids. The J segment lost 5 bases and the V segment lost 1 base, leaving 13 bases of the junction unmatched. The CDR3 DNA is TGTGCCAGCAGCCAAGGGGTAGGGGACTACTCTCAGGAGACCCAGTACTTC. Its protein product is CASSQGVGDYSQETQYF.

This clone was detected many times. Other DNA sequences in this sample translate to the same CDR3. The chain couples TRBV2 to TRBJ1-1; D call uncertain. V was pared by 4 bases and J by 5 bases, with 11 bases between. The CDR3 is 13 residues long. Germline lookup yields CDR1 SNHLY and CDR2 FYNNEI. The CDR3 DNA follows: TGTGCCAGCAGTGCCGAGGGAAGGACTGAAGCTTTCTTT. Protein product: CASSAEGRTEAFF.

CDR3: CASSRGASADTQYF. Here the CDR3 DNA reads TGCGCCAGCAGCCGGGGGGCTAGCGCAGATACGCAGTATTTT. The chain joins TRBV5-1 to TRBJ2-3; weak D call: TRBD2 (7 bases). The CDR3 covers 14 residues. The V gene's germline CDR1 is SGHRS and CDR2 YFSETQ. V was shortened by 4 bases and J by 4 bases, with 13 bases between the two germline ends.

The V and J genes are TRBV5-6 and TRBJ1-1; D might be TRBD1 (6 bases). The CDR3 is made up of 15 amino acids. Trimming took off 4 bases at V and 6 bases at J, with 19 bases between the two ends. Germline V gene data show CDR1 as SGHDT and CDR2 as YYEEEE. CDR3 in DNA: TGTGCCAGCAGCCGGGGGGGGCCGACGAGGGCTGAAGCTTTCTTT. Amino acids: CASSRGGPTRAEAFF. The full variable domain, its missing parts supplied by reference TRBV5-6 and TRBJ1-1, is DAGVTQSPTHLIKTRGQQVTLRCSPKSGHDTVSWYQQALGQGPQFIFQYYEEEERQRGNFPDRFSGHQFPNYSSELNVNALLLGDSALYLCASSRGGPTRAEAFFGQGTRLTVV.

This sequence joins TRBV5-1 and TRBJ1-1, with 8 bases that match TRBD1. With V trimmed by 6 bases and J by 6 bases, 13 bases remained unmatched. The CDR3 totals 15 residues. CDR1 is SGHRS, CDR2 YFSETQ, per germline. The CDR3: CASTPDRGYYAEAFF. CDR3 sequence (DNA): TGCGCCAGCACCCCAGACAGGGGTTATTACGCTGAAGCTTTCTTT.

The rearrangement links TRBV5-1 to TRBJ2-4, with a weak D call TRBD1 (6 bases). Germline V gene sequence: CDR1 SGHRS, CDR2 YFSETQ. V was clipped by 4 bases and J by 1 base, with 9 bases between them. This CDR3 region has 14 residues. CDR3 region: CASSLDSAKNIQYF. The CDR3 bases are TGCGCCAGCAGCCTGGACAGCGCCAAAAACATTCAGTACTTC.

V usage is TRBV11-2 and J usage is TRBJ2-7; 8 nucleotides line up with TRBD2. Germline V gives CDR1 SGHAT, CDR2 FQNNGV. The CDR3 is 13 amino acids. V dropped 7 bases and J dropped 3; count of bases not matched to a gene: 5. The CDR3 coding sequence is TGTGCCAGCAACCGGGGGGGAATCTACGAGCAGTACTTC. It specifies CASNRGGIYEQYF.

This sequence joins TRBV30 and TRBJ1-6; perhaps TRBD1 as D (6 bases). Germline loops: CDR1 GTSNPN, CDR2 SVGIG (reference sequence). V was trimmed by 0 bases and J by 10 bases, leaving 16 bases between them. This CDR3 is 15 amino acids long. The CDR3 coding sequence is TGTGCCTGGAGTGTCCCAGGGGCGCTTACGTCACCCCTCCACTTT. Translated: CAWSVPGALTSPLHF.

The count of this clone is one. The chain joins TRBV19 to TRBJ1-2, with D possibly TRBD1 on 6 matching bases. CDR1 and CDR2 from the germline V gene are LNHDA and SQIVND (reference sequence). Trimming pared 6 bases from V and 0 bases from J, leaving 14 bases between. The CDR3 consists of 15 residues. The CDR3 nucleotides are TGTGCCAGTAGAACCCCGGCAGGGGCTAACTATGGCTACACCTTC. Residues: CASRTPAGANYGYTF.

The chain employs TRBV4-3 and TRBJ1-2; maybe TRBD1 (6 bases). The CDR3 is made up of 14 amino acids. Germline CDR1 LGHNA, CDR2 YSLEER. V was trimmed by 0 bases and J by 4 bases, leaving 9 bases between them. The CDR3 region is CASSQDNRAYGYTF. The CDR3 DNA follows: TGCGCCAGCAGCCAAGATAACAGGGCCTATGGCTACACCTTC.

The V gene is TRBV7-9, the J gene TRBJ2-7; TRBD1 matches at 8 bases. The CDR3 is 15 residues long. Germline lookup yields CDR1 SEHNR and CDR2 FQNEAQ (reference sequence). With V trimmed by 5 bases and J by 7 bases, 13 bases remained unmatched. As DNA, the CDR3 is TGTGCCAGCAGCCCAACTCGGACAGGGATTCGGGAGCAGTACTTC. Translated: CASSPTRTGIREQYF.

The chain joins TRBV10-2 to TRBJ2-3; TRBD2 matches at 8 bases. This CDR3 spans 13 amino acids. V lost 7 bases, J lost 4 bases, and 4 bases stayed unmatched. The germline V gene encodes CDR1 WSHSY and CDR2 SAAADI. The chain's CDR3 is CASTFGGADTQYF. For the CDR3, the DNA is TGCGCCAGCACATTCGGGGGGGCAGATACGCAGTATTTT.

CDR3 region: CASSRGGVPGNEQFF. The CDR3, as DNA: TGTGCCAGCAGCCGCGGGGGGGTACCGGGCAATGAGCAGTTCTTC. The V call is TRBV6-5, the J call TRBJ2-1, with TRBD2 matching 9 bases. This CDR3 is built from 15 residues. The V and J ends lost 6 bases and 6 bases, in that order; junction bases with no gene match: 9. CDR1 is MNHEY, CDR2 SVGAGI, per germline.